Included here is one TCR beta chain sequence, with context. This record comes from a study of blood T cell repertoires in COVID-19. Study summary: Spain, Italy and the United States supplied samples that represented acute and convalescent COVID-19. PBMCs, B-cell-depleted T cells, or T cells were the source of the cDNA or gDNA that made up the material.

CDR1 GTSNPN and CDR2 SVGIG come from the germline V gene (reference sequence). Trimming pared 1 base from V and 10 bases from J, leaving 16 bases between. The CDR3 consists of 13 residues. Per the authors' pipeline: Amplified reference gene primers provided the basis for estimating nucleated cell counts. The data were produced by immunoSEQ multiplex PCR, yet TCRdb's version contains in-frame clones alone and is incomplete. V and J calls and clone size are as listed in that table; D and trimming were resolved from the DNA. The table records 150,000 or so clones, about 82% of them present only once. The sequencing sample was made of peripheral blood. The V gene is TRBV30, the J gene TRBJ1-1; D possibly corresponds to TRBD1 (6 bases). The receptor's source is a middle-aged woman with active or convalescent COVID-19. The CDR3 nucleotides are TGTGCCTGGAGTGGGGGGGGGCAGGGTAGAGCTTTCTTT. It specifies CAWSGGGQGRAFF.